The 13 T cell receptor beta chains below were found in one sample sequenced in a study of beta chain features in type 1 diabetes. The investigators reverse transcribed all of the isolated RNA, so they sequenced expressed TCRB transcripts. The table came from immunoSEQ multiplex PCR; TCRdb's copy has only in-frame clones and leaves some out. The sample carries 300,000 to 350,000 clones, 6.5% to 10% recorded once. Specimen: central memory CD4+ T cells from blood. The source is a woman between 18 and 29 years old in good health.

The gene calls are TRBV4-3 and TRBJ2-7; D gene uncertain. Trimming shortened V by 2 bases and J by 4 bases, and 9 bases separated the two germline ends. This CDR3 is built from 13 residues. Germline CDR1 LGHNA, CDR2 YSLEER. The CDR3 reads CASSQQDGYEQYF. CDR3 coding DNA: TGCGCCAGCAGCCAACAAGACGGGTACGAGCAGTACTTC.

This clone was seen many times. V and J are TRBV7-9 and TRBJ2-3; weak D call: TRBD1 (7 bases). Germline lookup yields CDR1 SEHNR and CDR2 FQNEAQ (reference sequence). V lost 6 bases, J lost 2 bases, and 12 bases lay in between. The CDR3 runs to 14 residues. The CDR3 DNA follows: TGTGCCAGCAGGCGGGACAGCCACACAGATACGCAGTATTTT. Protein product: CASRRDSHTDTQYF.

The CDR3 nucleotides are TGCAGCGTTGCGGTGGGCAATAGCAATCAGCCCCAGCATTTT. Its protein product is CSVAVGNSNQPQHF. The V call is TRBV29-1, the J call TRBJ1-5; no clear D. This CDR3 comprises 14 residues. The V end was cut by 4 bases, the J end by 0 bases, with 10 bases between. Germline CDR1 SQVTM, CDR2 ANQGSEA.

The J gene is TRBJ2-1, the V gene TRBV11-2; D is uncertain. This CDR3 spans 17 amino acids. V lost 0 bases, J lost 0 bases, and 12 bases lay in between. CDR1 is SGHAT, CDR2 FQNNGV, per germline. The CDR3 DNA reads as TGTGCCAGCAGCTTAGAAAACTTCCCGAGCTCCTACAATGAGCAGTTCTTC. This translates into CASSLENFPSSYNEQFF. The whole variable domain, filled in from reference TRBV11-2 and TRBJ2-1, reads EAGVAQSPRYKIIEKRQSVAFWCNPISGHATLYWYQQILGQGPKLLIQFQNNGVVDDSQLPKDRFSAERLKGVDSTLKIQPAKLEDSAVYLCASSLENFPSSYNEQFFGPGTRLTVL.

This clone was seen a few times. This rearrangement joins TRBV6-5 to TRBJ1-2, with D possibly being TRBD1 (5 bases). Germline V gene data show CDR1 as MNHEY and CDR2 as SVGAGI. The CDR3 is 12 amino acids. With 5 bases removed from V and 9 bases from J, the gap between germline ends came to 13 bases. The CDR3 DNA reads TGTGCCAGCAGTAACCCAGGGTTGAGCTACACCTTC. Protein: CASSNPGLSYTF.

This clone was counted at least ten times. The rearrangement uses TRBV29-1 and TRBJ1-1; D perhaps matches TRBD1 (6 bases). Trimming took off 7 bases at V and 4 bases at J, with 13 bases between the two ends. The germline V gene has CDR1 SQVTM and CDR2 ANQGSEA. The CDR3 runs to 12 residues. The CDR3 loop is CSAGQFGTEAFF. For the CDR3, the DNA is TGCAGCGCCGGACAGTTCGGCACTGAAGCTTTCTTT. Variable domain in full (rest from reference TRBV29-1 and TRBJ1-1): SAVISQKPSRDICQRGTSLTIQCQVDSQVTMMFWYRQQPGQSLTLIATANQGSEATYESGFVIDKFPISRPNLTFSTLTVSNMSPEDSSIYLCSAGQFGTEAFFGQGTRLTVV.

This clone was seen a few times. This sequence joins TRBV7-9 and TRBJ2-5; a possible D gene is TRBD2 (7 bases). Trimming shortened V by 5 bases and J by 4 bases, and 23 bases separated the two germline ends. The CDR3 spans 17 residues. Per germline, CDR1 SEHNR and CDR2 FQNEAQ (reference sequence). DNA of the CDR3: TGTGCCAGCAGCCAAGATCGAGGGACTACAGGGAGAGAGACCCAGTACTTC. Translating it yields CASSQDRGTTGRETQYF.

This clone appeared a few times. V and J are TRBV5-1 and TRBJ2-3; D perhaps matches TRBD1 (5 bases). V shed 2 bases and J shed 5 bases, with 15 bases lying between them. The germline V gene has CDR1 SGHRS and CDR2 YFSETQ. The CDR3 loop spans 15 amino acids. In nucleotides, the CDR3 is TGCGCCAGCAGCTTTTCGGGTGTCCAGGGAGATACGCAGTATTTT. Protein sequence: CASSFSGVQGDTQYF.

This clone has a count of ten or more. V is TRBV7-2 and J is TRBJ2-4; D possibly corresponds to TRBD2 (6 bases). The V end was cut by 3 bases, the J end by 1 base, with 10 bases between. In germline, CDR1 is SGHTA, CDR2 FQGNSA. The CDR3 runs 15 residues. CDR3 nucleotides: TGTGCCAGCAGCTTGGGGGGAGCGGCCAAAAACATTCAGTACTTC. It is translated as CASSLGGAAKNIQYF.

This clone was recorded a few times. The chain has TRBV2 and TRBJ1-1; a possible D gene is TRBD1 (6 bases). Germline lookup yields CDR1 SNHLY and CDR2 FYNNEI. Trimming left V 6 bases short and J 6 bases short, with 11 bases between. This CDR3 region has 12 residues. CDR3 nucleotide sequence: TGTGCCAGCAGGTTCGAGGGGGCTGAAGCTTTCTTT. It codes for CASRFEGAEAFF.

The CDR3 DNA follows: TGTGCCAGCCAGGGGTCCATCATTCAGCCCCAGCATTTT. Translating gives CASQGSIIQPQHF. This chain uses TRBV28 with TRBJ1-5; D may be TRBD1 (6 bases). CDR1 and CDR2 from the germline V gene are MDHEN and SYDVKM. The CDR3 contains 13 residues. V was shortened by 8 bases and J by 6 bases, with 14 bases between the two germline ends.

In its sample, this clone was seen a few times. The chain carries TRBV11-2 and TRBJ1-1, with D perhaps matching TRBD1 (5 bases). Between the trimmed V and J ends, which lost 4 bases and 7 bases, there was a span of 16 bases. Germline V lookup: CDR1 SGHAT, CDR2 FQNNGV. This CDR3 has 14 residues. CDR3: CASSSLRGLVEAFF. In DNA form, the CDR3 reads TGTGCCAGCAGCTCGCTTCGGGGCTTGGTTGAAGCTTTCTTT.

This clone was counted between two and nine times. The CDR3 loop is CASSPQDREQYF. The DNA of the CDR3 is TGTGCCAGCTCACCACAAGATCGTGAGCAGTACTTC. This chain connects TRBV18 to TRBJ2-7; D is unclear. The CDR3 is made up of 12 amino acids. Germline lookup yields CDR1 KGHSH and CDR2 LQKENI. V lost 1 base, J lost 7 bases, and 8 bases lay in between.